Below, one T cell receptor beta chain is given with its context. Its target is unknown. Profiled with immunoSEQ multiplex PCR; TCRdb holds only in-frame clones, not every one. The data show around 48,000 clones, around 84% seen once. This specimen comes from a study of OX40 agonist ivuxolimab in advanced cancers. Whole-study context: About 40% of patients had received prior checkpoint inhibitor therapy. Partial responses occurred in three patients (one hepatocellular carcinoma, two cutaneous melanoma). Broader study findings: Normalized expansion of T-cell clones was also low for some nonresponders.

Germline V lookup: CDR1 SGHAT, CDR2 FQDESV (reference sequence). Trimming at V came to 5 bases and at J to 0 bases, leaving 1 base not matched to a gene. This CDR3 is built from 15 residues. The clonotype was recovered from an adult with an advanced solid tumor such as melanoma, head and neck, liver or kidney cancer. The sequencing used CD4+ or CD8+ T cells sorted from blood, collected in a trial of the OX40 agonist ivuxolimab. The chain joins TRBV11-1 to TRBJ2-6; 7 bases fit TRBD2. For the CDR3, the DNA is TGTGCCAGCAGCCGGGGGGACTCTGGGGCCAACGTCCTGACTTTC. Translation: CASSRGDSGANVLTF.